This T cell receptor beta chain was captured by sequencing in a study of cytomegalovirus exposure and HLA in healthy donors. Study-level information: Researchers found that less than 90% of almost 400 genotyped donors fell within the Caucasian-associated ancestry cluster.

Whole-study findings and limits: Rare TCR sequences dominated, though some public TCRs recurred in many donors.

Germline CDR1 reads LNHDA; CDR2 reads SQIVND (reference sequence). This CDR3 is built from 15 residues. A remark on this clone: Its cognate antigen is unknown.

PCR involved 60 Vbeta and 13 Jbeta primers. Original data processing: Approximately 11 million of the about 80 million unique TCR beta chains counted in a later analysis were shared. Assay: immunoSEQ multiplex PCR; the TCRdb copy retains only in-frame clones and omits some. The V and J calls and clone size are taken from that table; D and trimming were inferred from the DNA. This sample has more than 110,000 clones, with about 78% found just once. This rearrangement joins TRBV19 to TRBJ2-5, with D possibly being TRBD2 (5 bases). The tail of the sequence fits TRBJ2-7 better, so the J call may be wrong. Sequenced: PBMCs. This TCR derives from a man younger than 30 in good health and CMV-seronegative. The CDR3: CASSIVTGDSYEQYF. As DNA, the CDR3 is TGTGCCAGTAGTATAGTTACCGGGGATTCCTACGAGCAGTACTTC.